A single sample is the source of the 5 T cell receptor beta chains below, sequenced in a study of cytomegalovirus exposure and HLA in healthy donors. Amplification used 60 Vbeta primers and 13 Jbeta primers. Profiling relied on immunoSEQ multiplex PCR, and the TCRdb table lists in-frame clones only, not all of them. The sample has under 150,000 clones; approximately 80% are singletons. Sequenced input: PBMCs. The origin of the receptors is a male donor in good health and CMV-seronegative.

This clone was counted only a few times. The genes are TRBV4-1 and TRBJ1-2; tentatively, D is TRBD1 (6 bases). Germline V gene lookup returns CDR1 MGHRA and CDR2 YSYEKL. The CDR3 loop spans 15 amino acids. V was pared by 1 base and J by 3 bases, with 12 bases between. The CDR3 is CASSQVYPGDYGYTF. CDR3 DNA: TGCGCCAGCAGCCAAGTGTATCCAGGGGACTATGGCTACACCTTC.

The chain links TRBV14 to TRBJ2-3, with a tentative D call TRBD1 (5 bases). The CDR3 is 14 residues long. The V end lost 4 bases, the J end lost 0 bases, and 8 bases lay between the germline ends. Germline V lookup: CDR1 SGHDN, CDR2 FVKESK. The CDR3 region has the DNA TGTGCCAGCAGCCGCGACAGAAGCACAGATACGCAGTATTTT. This encodes CASSRDRSTDTQYF.

This rearrangement joins TRBV6-1 to TRBJ2-1; 9 nucleotides line up with TRBD2. The V and J ends lost 5 bases and 6 bases, in that order; junction bases with no gene match: 8. The V gene's germline CDR1 is MNHNS and CDR2 SASEGT. There are 15 residues in the CDR3. The CDR3 spells CASSHVAGVINEQFF. CDR3 nucleotide sequence: TGTGCCAGCAGTCATGTAGCGGGGGTTATCAATGAGCAGTTCTTC.

This chain links TRBV5-4 with TRBJ1-5; TRBD1 might be the D (5 bases). The CDR3 loop spans 15 amino acids. CDR1 is SGHNT, CDR2 YYREEE, per germline (reference sequence). Trimming removed 0 bases at V and 2 bases at J, with 9 bases between. CDR3 loop: CASSLGGEGNQPQHF. CDR3 DNA sequence: TGTGCCAGCAGCTTGGGAGGGGAGGGCAATCAGCCCCAGCATTTT.

This clone was seen a few times. The J gene is TRBJ1-6, the V gene TRBV7-2, with D perhaps matching TRBD1 (6 bases). Germline V gives CDR1 SGHTA, CDR2 FQGNSA. V was pared by 5 bases and J by 10 bases, with 24 bases between. The CDR3 has 17 residues. The CDR3 protein is CASSLEITGIFGSPLHF. In nucleotides, the CDR3 is TGTGCCAGCAGCCTCGAAATAACAGGGATCTTTGGCTCACCCCTCCACTTT.